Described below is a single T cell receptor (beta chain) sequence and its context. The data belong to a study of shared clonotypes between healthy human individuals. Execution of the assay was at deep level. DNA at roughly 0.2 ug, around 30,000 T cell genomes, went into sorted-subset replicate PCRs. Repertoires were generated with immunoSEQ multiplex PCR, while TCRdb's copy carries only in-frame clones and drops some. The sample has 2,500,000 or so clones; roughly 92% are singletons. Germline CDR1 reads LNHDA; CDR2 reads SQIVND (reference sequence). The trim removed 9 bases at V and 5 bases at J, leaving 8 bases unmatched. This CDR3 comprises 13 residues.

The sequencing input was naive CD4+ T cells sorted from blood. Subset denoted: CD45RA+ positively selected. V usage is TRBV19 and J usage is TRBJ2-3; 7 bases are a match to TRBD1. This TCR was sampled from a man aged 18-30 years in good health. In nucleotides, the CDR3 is TGTGCCAGGACCACAGGGGACGGAGATACGCAGTATTTT. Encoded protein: CARTTGDGDTQYF.